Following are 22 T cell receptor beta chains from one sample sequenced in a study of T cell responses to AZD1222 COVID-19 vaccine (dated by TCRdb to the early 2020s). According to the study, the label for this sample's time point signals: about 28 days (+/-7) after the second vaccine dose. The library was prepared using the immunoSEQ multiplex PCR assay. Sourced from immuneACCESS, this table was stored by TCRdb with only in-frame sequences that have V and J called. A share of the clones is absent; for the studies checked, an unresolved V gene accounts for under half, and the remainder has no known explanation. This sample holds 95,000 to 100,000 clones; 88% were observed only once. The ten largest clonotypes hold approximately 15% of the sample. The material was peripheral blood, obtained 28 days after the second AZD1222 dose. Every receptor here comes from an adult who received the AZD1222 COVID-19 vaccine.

CDR3 sequence: CASSITSGSYEQYF. Written as DNA, the CDR3 is TGTGCCAGTAGTATTACTAGCGGAAGTTACGAGCAGTACTTC. V and J are TRBV19 and TRBJ2-7, with 8 bases identical to TRBD2. The CDR3 totals 14 residues. The V gene's germline CDR1 is LNHDA and CDR2 SQIVND (reference sequence). The junction had 5 bases not matched to a gene; V was cut back by 3 bases and J by 4 bases.

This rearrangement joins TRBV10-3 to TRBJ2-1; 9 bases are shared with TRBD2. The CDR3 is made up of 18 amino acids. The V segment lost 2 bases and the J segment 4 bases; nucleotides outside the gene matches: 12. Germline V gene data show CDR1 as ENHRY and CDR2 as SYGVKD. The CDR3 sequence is CAISELGRASGAYNEQFF. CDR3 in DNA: TGTGCCATCAGTGAGCTCGGACGCGCTAGCGGGGCATACAATGAGCAGTTCTTC.

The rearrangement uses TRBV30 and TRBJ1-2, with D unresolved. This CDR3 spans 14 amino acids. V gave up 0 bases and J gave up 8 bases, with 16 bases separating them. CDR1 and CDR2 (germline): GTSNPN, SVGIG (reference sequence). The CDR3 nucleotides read TGTGCCTGGAGTGTACGAGGGCGGACGTTAGGCTACACCTTC. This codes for CAWSVRGRTLGYTF.

The DNA of the CDR3 is TGTGCCAGTAGTATAGCCCGGACGGATAATTCACCCCTCCACTTT. Translation: CASSIARTDNSPLHF. The chain links TRBV19 to TRBJ1-6; D is unclear. Germline-derived CDR1 and CDR2 are LNHDA and SQIVND (reference sequence). Trimming pared 1 base from V and 5 bases from J, leaving 9 bases between. This CDR3 comprises 15 residues.

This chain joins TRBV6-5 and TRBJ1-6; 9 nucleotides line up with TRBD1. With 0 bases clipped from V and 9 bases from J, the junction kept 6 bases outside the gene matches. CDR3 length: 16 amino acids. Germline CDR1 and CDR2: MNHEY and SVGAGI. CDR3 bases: TGTGCCAGCAGTTACTCAAAGACAGGGGGAGGTTCACCCCTCCACTTT. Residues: CASSYSKTGGGSPLHF.

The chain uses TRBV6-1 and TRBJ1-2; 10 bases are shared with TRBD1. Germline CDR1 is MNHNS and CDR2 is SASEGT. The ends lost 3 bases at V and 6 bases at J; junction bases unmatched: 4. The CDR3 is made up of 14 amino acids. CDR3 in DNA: TGTGCCAGCAGTGAGCCCGGGACAGGGGATGGCTACACCTTC. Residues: CASSEPGTGDGYTF.

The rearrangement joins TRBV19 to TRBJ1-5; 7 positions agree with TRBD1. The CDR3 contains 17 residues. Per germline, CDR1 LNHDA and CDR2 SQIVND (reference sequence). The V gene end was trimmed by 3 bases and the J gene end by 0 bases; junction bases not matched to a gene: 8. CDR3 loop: CASSIRDSGLSNQPQHF. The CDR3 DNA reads TGTGCCAGTAGTATCCGGGACAGTGGCCTTAGCAATCAGCCCCAGCATTTT.

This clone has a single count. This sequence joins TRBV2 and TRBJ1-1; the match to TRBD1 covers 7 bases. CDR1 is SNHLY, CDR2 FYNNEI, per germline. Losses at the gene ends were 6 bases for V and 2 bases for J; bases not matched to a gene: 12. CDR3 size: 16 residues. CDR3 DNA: TGTGCCAGCAGGCCCACCGCGAGGGGGCGCAACACTGAAGCTTTCTTT. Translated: CASRPTARGRNTEAFF.

This chain's CDR3 is CASSPYYDLYEQYF. The CDR3 bases are TGTGCCAGCAGCCCCTACTACGACCTCTACGAGCAGTACTTC. The chain is built from TRBV7-2 and TRBJ2-7; D ambiguous. V shed 5 bases and J shed 3 bases, with 14 bases lying between them. The germline V gene has CDR1 SGHTA and CDR2 FQGNSA. This CDR3 comprises 14 residues.

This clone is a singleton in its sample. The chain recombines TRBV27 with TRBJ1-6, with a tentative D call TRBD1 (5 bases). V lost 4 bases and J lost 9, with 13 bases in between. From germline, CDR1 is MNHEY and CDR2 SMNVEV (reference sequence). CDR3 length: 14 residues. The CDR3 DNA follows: TGTGCCAGCAGTTGGTCCAGGGAGGGTTCACCCCTCCACTTT. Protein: CASSWSREGSPLHF.

The CDR3 DNA follows: TGTGCCAGCAGCTTGGTCGGGGGAGGATACAATGAGCAGTTCTTC. It codes for CASSLVGGGYNEQFF. The chain employs TRBV5-6 and TRBJ2-1; a possible D gene is TRBD2 (6 bases). V was pared by 0 bases and J by 4 bases, with 11 bases between. Germline V gives CDR1 SGHDT, CDR2 YYEEEE. The CDR3 consists of 15 residues.

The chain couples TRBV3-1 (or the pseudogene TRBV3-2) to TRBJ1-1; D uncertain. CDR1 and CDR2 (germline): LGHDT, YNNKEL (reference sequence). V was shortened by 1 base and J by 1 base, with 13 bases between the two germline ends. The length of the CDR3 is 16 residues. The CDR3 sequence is CASSQGDLTGNTEAFF. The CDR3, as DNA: TGTGCCAGCAGCCAAGGGGATTTAACGGGGAACACTGAAGCTTTCTTT.

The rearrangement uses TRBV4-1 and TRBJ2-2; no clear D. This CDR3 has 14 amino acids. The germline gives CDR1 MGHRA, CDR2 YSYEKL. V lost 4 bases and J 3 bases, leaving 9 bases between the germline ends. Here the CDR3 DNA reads TGCGCCAGCAGCCGCACCCGGGACACCGGGGAGCTGTTTTTT. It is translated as CASSRTRDTGELFF.

CDR3 in amino acids: CASSPDGYTDTQYF. The CDR3 DNA reads TGTGCCAGCAGCCCGGACGGATACACAGATACGCAGTATTTT. This rearrangement joins TRBV3-1 (or the pseudogene TRBV3-2) to TRBJ2-3; D remains unclear. V lost 4 bases, J lost 2 bases, and 10 bases lay in between. The CDR3 loop spans 14 amino acids. The germline V gene encodes CDR1 LGHDT and CDR2 YNNKEL (reference sequence).

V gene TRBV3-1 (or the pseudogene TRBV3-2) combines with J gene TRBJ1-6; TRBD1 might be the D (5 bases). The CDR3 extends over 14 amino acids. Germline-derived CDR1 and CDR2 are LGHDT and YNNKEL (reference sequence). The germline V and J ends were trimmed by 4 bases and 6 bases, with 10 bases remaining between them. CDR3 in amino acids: CASSLREGNSPLHF. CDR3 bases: TGTGCCAGCAGCCTCAGGGAAGGTAATTCACCCCTCCACTTT.

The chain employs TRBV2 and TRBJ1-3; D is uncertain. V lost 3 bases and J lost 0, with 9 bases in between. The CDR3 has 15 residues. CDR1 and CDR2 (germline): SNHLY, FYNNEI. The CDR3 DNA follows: TGTGCCAGCAGTGACACCCGATTCTCTGGAAACACCATATATTTT. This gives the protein CASSDTRFSGNTIYF.

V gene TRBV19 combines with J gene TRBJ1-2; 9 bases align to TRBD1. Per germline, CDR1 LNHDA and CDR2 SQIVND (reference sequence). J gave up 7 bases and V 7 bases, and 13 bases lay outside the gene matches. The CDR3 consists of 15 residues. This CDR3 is CASTRFGQGMGGYTF. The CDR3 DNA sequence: TGTGCCAGTACCCGCTTCGGACAGGGGATGGGTGGCTACACCTTC.

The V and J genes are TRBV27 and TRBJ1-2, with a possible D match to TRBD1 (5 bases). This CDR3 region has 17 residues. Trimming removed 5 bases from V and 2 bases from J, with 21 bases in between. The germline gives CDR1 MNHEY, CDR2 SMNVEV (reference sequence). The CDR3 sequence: CASSMGPYRPSNYGYTF. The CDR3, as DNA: TGTGCCAGCAGTATGGGGCCATACAGGCCCTCAAACTATGGCTACACCTTC.

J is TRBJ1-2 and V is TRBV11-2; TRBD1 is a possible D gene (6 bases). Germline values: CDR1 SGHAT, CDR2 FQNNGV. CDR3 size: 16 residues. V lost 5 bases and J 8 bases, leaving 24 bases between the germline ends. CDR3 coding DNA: TGTGCCAGCAGCCCAACCCGGGACAAGGGATACCCGGGCTACACCTTC. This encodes CASSPTRDKGYPGYTF.

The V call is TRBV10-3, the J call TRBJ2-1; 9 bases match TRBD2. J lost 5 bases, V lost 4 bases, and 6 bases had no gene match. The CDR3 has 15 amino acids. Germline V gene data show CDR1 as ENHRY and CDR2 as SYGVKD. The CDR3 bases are TGTGCCATCAGTGCATTAGGGACTAGCCACAATGAGCAGTTCTTC. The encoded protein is CAISALGTSHNEQFF.

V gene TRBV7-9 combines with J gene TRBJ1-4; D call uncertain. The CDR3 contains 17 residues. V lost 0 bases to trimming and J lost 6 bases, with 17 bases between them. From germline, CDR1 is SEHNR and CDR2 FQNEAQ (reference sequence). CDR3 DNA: TGTGCCAGCAGCTTAGCGCGTTTCCCCACAAGGGATGAAAAACTGTTTTTT. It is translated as CASSLARFPTRDEKLFF.

CDR3 amino acids: CASSSGTANTGELFF. Written as DNA, the CDR3 is TGTGCCAGCAGTTCCGGGACAGCGAACACCGGGGAGCTGTTTTTT. The chain links TRBV28 to TRBJ2-2; TRBD1 matches at 7 bases. The CDR3 contains 15 residues. V shed 4 bases, J shed 0 bases, and the junction held 2 bases outside the gene matches. From germline, CDR1 is MDHEN and CDR2 SYDVKM.